This T cell receptor beta chain is drawn from a study of blood T cell repertoires in COVID-19. Whole-study context: In each case, the material was cDNA or gDNA derived from T cells, B-cell-depleted T cells, or PBMCs.

CDR1 is LGHNA and CDR2 is YNFKEQ in the germline V gene. V lost 0 bases and J 6 bases, leaving 20 bases between the germline ends. The CDR3 covers 18 residues. Only in-frame clones appear in the TCRdb table, and some are missing; sequencing was by immunoSEQ multiplex PCR. This sample carries under 300,000 clones, just over 85% of them seen once, and the ten largest clones take roughly a sixth. Material for sequencing was PBMCs or T cells enriched from blood (not recorded which). This sequence joins TRBV4-2 and TRBJ1-4; TRBD1 might be the D (6 bases). The TCR was taken from a young man who had recovered from COVID-19. The CDR3 protein is CASSQELGIIQGYEKLFF. The CDR3 bases are TGTGCCAGCAGCCAAGAGTTGGGAATTATCCAGGGGTATGAAAAACTGTTTTTT.